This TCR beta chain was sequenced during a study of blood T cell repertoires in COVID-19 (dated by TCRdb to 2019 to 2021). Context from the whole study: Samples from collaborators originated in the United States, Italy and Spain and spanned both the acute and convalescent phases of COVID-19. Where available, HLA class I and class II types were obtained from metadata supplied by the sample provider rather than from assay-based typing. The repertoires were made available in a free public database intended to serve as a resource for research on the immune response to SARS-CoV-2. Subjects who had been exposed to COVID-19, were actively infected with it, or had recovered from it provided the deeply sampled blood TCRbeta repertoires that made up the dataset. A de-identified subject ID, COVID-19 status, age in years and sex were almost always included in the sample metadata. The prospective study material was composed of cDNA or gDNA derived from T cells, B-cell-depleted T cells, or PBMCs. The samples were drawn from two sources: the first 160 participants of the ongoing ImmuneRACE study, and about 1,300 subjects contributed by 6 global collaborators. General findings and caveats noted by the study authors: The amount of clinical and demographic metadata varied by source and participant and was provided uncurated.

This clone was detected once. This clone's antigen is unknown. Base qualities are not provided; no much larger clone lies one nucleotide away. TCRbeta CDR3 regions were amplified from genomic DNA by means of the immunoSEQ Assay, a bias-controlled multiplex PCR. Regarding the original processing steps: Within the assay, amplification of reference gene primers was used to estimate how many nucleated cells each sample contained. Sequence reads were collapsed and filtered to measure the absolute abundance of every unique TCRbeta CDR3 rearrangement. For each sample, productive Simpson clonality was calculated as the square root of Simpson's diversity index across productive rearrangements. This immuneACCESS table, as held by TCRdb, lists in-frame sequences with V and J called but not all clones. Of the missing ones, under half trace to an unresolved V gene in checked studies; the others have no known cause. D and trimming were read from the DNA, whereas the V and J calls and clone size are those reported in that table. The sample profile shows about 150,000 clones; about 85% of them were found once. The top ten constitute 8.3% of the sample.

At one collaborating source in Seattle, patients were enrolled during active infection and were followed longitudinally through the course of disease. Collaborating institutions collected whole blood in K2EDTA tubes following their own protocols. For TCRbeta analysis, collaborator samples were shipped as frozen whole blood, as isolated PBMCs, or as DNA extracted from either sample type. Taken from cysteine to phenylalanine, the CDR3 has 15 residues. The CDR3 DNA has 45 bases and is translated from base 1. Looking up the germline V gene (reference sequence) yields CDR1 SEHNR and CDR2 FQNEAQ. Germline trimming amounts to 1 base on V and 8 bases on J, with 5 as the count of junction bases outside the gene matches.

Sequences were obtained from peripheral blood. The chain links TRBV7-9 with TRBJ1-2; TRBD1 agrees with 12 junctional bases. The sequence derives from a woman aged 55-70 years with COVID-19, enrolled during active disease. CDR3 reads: CASSLGRDRGRGYTF. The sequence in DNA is TGTGCCAGCAGCTTAGGCCGGGACAGGGGGCGAGGCTACACCTTC. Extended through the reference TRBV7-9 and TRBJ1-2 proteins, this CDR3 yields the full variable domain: DTGVSQNPRHKITKRGQNVTFRCDPISEHNRLYWYRQTLGQGPEFLTYFQNEAQLEKSRLLSDRFSAERPKGSFSTLEIQRTEQGDSAMYLCASSLGRDRGRGYTFGSGTRLTVV.